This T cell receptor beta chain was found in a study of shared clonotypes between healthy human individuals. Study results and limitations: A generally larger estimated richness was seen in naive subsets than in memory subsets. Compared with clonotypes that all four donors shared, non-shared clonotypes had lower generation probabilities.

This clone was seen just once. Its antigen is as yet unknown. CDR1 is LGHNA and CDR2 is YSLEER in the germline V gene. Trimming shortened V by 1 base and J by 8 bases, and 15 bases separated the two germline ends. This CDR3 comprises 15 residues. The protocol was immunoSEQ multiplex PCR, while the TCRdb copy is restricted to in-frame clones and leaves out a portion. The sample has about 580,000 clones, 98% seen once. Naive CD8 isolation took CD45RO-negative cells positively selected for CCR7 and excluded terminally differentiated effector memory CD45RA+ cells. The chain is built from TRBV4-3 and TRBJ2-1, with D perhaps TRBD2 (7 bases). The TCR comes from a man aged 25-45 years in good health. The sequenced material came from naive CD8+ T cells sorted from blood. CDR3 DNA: TGCGCCAGCAGCCAAGGTCGTATAGGGGGGGATGAGCAGTTCTTC. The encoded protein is CASSQGRIGGDEQFF.